This TCR beta chain was observed in a study of T cells in Graves' hyperthyroidism and ophthalmopathy. Study-level background: Before treatment of any kind, peripheral blood was taken at initial diagnosis.

In its sample, this clonotype was seen once. What it binds is not known. Findings and limits, study-wide: Prediction of ophthalmopathy progression came a median roughly 6.6 months pre-onset. Patients with ophthalmopathy were separated from those with stable hyperthyroidism by a 13 V-J model.

Template material for amplifying TCR beta CDR3 regions consisted of RNA transcripts. A set of HTBI primers served as the primers for a first-round RT-PCR of the TCR CDR3. Using its own MiXCR run on the multiplex PCR reads, TCRdb lists one record per CDR3 protein. The sample contains around 540,000 distinct CDR3 sequences, 15% to 20% of which appear only once. The ends lost 9 bases at V and 4 bases at J; junction bases unmatched: 8. Germline loops: CDR1 KGHDR, CDR2 SFDVKD. The CDR3 loop spans 15 amino acids. The PBMCs had their origin in roughly 9.8 ml of fresh peripheral blood. Material for sequencing was blood. The source of this sequence is a woman in her twenties or thirties with Graves' ophthalmopathy. The chain recombines TRBV24-1 with TRBJ2-1; 10 nucleotides align to TRBD2. CDR3 DNA: TGTGCCACCTCTTCGGGACTAGCGCGTTACAATGAGCAGTTCTTC. Its protein is CATSSGLARYNEQFF.